The 13 T cell receptor beta chains presented below share a single source sample, sequenced in a study of T cell changes during pregnancy in multiple sclerosis. Clones were read by immunoSEQ multiplex PCR, and TCRdb kept only the in-frame ones, dropping some. The table lists about 23,000 clones, about 86% of them singletons. The sequenced sample was CD4+ T cells from peripheral blood mononuclear cells, obtained in the first trimester of pregnancy. The source of these receptors is a female donor in good health, enrolled as a control in a pregnancy study.

V gene TRBV19 combines with J gene TRBJ1-5; D is uncertain. V shed 2 bases and J shed 7 bases, with 15 bases lying between them. Germline CDR1 LNHDA, CDR2 SQIVND (reference sequence). The CDR3 has 15 amino acids. CDR3 DNA sequence: TGTGCCAGTAGTATATGGGCCCCAAAGAAACAGCCCCAGCATTTT. It specifies CASSIWAPKKQPQHF.

Within the sample, this clone is medium-sized (0.01 to 0.1%). The chain couples TRBV11-2 to TRBJ2-3, with 9 nucleotides matching TRBD2. Germline-derived CDR1 and CDR2 are SGHAT and FQNNGV. V trimming: 3 bases; J trimming: 6 bases; junction bases outside the gene matches: 10. This CDR3 has 16 amino acids. CDR3 bases: TGTGCCAGCAGCTTTTTAGGTAACCTAGCGGGGGATACGCAGTATTTT. Translating it yields CASSFLGNLAGDTQYF. Full variable domain (rest looked up from reference TRBV11-2 and TRBJ2-3): EAGVAQSPRYKIIEKRQSVAFWCNPISGHATLYWYQQILGQGPKLLIQFQNNGVVDDSQLPKDRFSAERLKGVDSTLKIQPAKLEDSAVYLCASSFLGNLAGDTQYFGPGTRLTVL.

The chain couples TRBV5-1 to TRBJ2-3; TRBD1 matches 7 bases. Germline CDR1 and CDR2: SGHRS and YFSETQ. The CDR3 length is 15 residues. V lost 5 bases to trimming and J lost 1 base; unmatched junction nucleotides: 7. The CDR3 bases are TGCGCCAGCAGTAACGGGGACAGCCGCACAGATACGCAGTATTTT. It codes for CASSNGDSRTDTQYF.

The chain recombines TRBV7-2 with TRBJ2-3; D uncertain. The CDR3 loop spans 12 amino acids. Between the trimmed V and J ends, which lost 5 bases and 4 bases, there was a span of 7 bases. Germline V CDR1 and CDR2: SGHTA, FQGNSA. The CDR3 sequence: CASSPLSDTQYF. CDR3 sequence (DNA): TGTGCCAGCAGCCCCCTATCAGATACGCAGTATTTT. Filled out from reference TRBV7-2 and TRBJ2-3, the complete variable domain reads GAGVSQSPSNKVTEKGKDVELRCDPISGHTALYWYRQSLGQGLEFLIYFQGNSAPDKSGLPSDRFSAERTGGSVSTLTIQRTQQEDSAVYLCASSPLSDTQYFGPGTRLTVL.

This chain links TRBV25-1 with TRBJ1-2; D possibly corresponds to TRBD1 (5 bases). V lost 5 bases, J lost 3 bases, and 19 bases lay in between. Germline CDR1 reads MGHDK; CDR2 reads SYGVNS. The CDR3 is made up of 16 amino acids. The DNA of the CDR3 is TGTGCCAGCAGTCACTTCGGGGGGGTATCGGACTATGGCTACACCTTC. It is translated as CASSHFGGVSDYGYTF.

The gene calls are TRBV15 and TRBJ2-4; D unresolved. There are 16 residues in the CDR3. V was clipped by 1 base and J by 0 bases, with 10 bases between them. Germline V gene sequence: CDR1 LNHNV, CDR2 YYDKDF (reference sequence). The CDR3: CATSRVERLAKNIQYF. As DNA, the CDR3 is TGTGCCACCAGCAGAGTGGAGAGGCTAGCCAAAAACATTCAGTACTTC.

This clone was observed a single time. This rearrangement joins TRBV28 to TRBJ2-6; D might be TRBD1 (5 bases). Trimming removed 7 bases from V and 0 bases from J, with 16 bases in between. This CDR3 comprises 17 residues. CDR1 MDHEN and CDR2 SYDVKM come from the germline V gene. The CDR3 here is CASKMARVVSGANVLTF. For the CDR3, the DNA is TGTGCCAGCAAAATGGCCAGGGTAGTCTCTGGGGCCAACGTCCTGACTTTC.

Only one count was recorded for this clone. V gene TRBV30 combines with J gene TRBJ1-2; D possibly corresponds to TRBD1 (5 bases). The germline V gene encodes CDR1 GTSNPN and CDR2 SVGIG (reference sequence). This CDR3 region has 14 residues. With 6 bases removed from V and 4 bases from J, the gap between germline ends came to 18 bases. CDR3 protein: CACFAGPGFYGYTF. CDR3 coding DNA: TGTGCCTGCTTCGCCGGTCCAGGGTTCTATGGCTACACCTTC. The whole variable domain, filled in from reference TRBV30 and TRBJ1-2, reads SQTIHQWPATLVQPVGSPLSLECTVEGTSNPNLYWYRQAAGRGLQLLFYSVGIGQISSEVPQNLSASRPQDRQFILSSKKLLLSDSGFYLCACFAGPGFYGYTFGSGTRLTVV.

V gene TRBV6-1 combines with J gene TRBJ2-2; a weak D match, TRBD1 (6 bases). Germline CDR1 and CDR2: MNHNS and SASEGT. This CDR3 is built from 16 residues. Trimming pared 2 bases from V and 4 bases from J, leaving 14 bases between. As DNA, the CDR3 is TGTGCCAGCAGTGAAAGTATAGGGACACCCACCGGGGAGCTGTTTTTT. The encoded protein is CASSESIGTPTGELFF.

This chain connects TRBV13 to TRBJ2-3; TRBD2 is a possible D gene (5 bases). This CDR3 spans 15 amino acids. Trimming took 6 bases from V and 2 from J, leaving 15 bases between them. Germline V gene lookup returns CDR1 PRHDT and CDR2 FYEKMQ (reference sequence). The CDR3 coding sequence is TGTGCCAGCAGGAGAAGGACTTCATCCACAGATACGCAGTATTTT. Translated, it gives CASRRRTSSTDTQYF.

The chain is built from TRBV7-2 and TRBJ2-5; 10 positions match TRBD2. The CDR3 totals 14 residues. Germline-derived CDR1 and CDR2 are SGHTA and FQGNSA. The ends lost 6 bases at V and 4 bases at J; junction bases unmatched: 5. The CDR3 region is CASSLLAGRETQYF. CDR3 DNA: TGTGCCAGCAGTCTACTAGCGGGGAGAGAGACCCAGTACTTC.

The chain combines TRBV19 with TRBJ1-5; unclear D gene. Germline values: CDR1 LNHDA, CDR2 SQIVND (reference sequence). The V end was cut by 2 bases, the J end by 0 bases, with 11 bases between. The CDR3 loop spans 16 amino acids. The CDR3 loop reads CASSIIRQNSNQPQHF. The CDR3 nucleotides read TGTGCCAGTAGTATAATCCGACAAAATAGCAATCAGCCCCAGCATTTT.

The genes are TRBV9 and TRBJ1-4, with 11 bases lining up with TRBD1. The junction had 4 bases not matched to a gene; V was cut back by 0 bases and J by 6 bases. CDR3 length: 16 amino acids. Germline CDR1 and CDR2: SGDLS and YYNGEE. CDR3 DNA: TGTGCCAGCAGCGTAGGGACAGGGGGCGGAGATGAAAAACTGTTTTTT. Translating gives CASSVGTGGGDEKLFF.